Sequencing of this T cell receptor beta chain was carried out in a study of blood T cell repertoires in COVID-19. Turning to the study itself: Collection of acute and convalescent COVID-19 samples took place in the United States, Italy and Spain. Nucleic acid was either cDNA or gDNA, and it came from T cells, B-cell-depleted T cells, or PBMCs.

In the authors' workflow: Using reference gene primer amplification, nucleated cell counts were estimated. The method was immunoSEQ multiplex PCR; TCRdb's version includes in-frame clones alone and lacks a portion of them. The V and J calls and the clone size are those of that table, but D and trimming were determined from the DNA. The sample includes about 190,000 clones, roughly 80% of them seen just once. The sample taken for sequencing was peripheral blood. The receptor was derived from a middle-aged woman with acute or convalescent COVID-19.

In DNA, the CDR3 is TGTGCCAGCTCCCCGAGGACAGGGGGCCAGCCCCAGCATTTT. Its translation: CASSPRTGGQPQHF. The chain joins TRBV18 to TRBJ1-5, with 11 bases identical to TRBD1. The V and J ends lost 6 bases and 7 bases, in that order; junction bases with no gene match: 5. The CDR3 covers 14 residues. CDR1 is KGHSH, CDR2 LQKENI, per germline.